This TCR beta chain was identified during a study of blood T cell repertoires in COVID-19. Study summary: Samples of COVID-19 (acute and convalescent) were obtained from the United States, Italy and Spain. In each case, the material was cDNA or gDNA derived from T cells, B-cell-depleted T cells, or PBMCs.

Original handling: Reference gene primers were amplified, and this amplification served to estimate nucleated cell counts. Only in-frame clones appear in the TCRdb table, and some are missing; sequencing was by immunoSEQ multiplex PCR. Clone size and the V and J calls come from that table; the DNA yielded D and trimming. The sample yields approximately 120,000 clones, 80% seen once. This clone was seen a handful of times. CDR1 and CDR2 (germline): SGDLS, YYNGEE. This CDR3 contains 15 residues. Trimming took off 0 bases at V and 7 bases at J, with 16 bases between the two ends. The sequence derives from a human donor in a cohort sampled during active or convalescent COVID-19. Material: peripheral blood. The chain joins TRBV9 to TRBJ1-2, with D unresolved. This CDR3 is CASSVAPGLKVGYTF. The CDR3 DNA is TGTGCCAGCAGCGTAGCCCCGGGATTAAAAGTTGGCTACACCTTC.